This T cell receptor (beta chain) was recorded in a study of T cell clonality in common variable immunodeficiency. J was trimmed by 2 bases and V by 5 bases; bases with no gene match: 3. The CDR3 totals 15 residues. Germline assignment: CDR1 SGHAT and CDR2 FQNNGV. As regards this clone: The read terminates 3 residues ahead of where the CDR3 ends, so the germline J gene completes it.

Here immunoSEQ multiplex PCR was the method, and the copy in TCRdb shows in-frame clones only, minus some. Sampling found 45,000 to 55,000 clones, none seen once. The chain couples TRBV11-2 to TRBJ2-6; 7 bases are a match to TRBD1. This sequence was found in a person aged 18 to 69 in good health. Sequencing was carried out using peripheral blood mononuclear cells. CDR3 amino acids: CASSADRAGANVLTF. The CDR3 bases that were read are TGTGCCAGCAGCGCCGACAGGGCTGGGGCCAACGTC.